The rows below give T cell receptor beta chains drawn from one sample of a study of radiotherapy plus CTLA-4 blockade in lung cancer. Here immunoSEQ multiplex PCR was the method, and the copy in TCRdb shows in-frame clones only, minus some. Among tens of thousands of clones listed, 65% to 80% were seen once. Sequenced material: peripheral blood, taken from a patient treated with radiotherapy plus ipilimumab. The receptor set was obtained from a human donor with non-small cell lung cancer who had a complete response to radiotherapy plus ipilimumab. CDR3s include the opening cysteine and the closing phenylalanine or tryptophan. Size is stated for part of the rows, as once, few or many counts, or as a class when the clone is expanded.

>.|TRBV18
CASSLDQTGGYNEQFF
>.|TRBV5-8
CASSLRGSGNTIYF
>.|TRBV7-9
CASSRSFDEQFF
>.|TRBV18
CASSPGTSGRSNEQFF
>.|TRBV11-3
CASVHSGANVLTF
>few|TRBV7-2
CASSLVGYNEQFF
>.|TRBV30
CAWGDGGPQHF
>.|TRBV30
CATSGTKGIQYF
>.|TRBV6-5
CASSYSAREFTYEQYF
>.|TRBV6-5
CASSPALGLYEQYF
>.|TRBV27
CASSPPRGTLHF
>.|TRBV18
CASSPLNRVENEKLFF
>.|TRBV7-2
CASSFSSYNEQFF
>.|TRBV19
CASSIMGPPVGDQPQHF
>.|TRBV7-6
CASSSGSKNIQYF
>.|TRBV14
CASSLGLSYGYTF
>.|TRBV21-1
CASSGPWGGKKPYQPQHF
>once|TRBV7-8
CASSQPRTEAFF
>.|TRBV2
CASSSRPYEQYF
>.|TRBV2
CASRHGADNSPLHF
>few|TRBV30
CAWSQGANYGYTF
>once|TRBV27
CASSLQGHTQYF
>.|TRBV5-1
CASSRTGEVGTEAFF
>.|TRBV6-1
CASTEGALNQPQHF
>.|TRBV29-1
CSAAGSPEAFF
>few|TRBV5-6
CASSLEGGSEKLFF
>.|TRBV29-1
CSVELLMNTEAFF
>.|TRBV7-2
CASSLVGQETQYF
>few|TRBV29-1
CSAPAGYTGELFF
>once|TRBV4-1
CASSQALRWGDSNQPQHF
>.|TRBV2
CASKGGGRTEAFF
>.|TRBV6-5
CASSHQWGETQYF
>.|TRBV10-3
CAISGSGNAQGEQFF
>once|TRBV7-6
CASSIGFNEKLFF
>.|TRBV7-9
CASSLDGTVGNTIYF
>.|TRBV6-6
CARPRGLQETQYF
>few|TRBV5-1
CASARGSGDTQYF
>.|TRBV12-5
CASGSPQTGGSYNEQFF
>.|TRBV4-3
CASSQGDFTGEQYF
>.|TRBV27
CASSLPYTGELFF
>.|TRBV2
CASPGDSGGWFGTDTQYF
>.|TRBV7-2
CASKRTYNTGELFF
>.|TRBV6-6
CASSPRRTGNYGYTF
>.|TRBV27
CASSLGGQGITDTQYF
>.|TRBV6-1
CASRGTDRLSSPQHF
>.|TRBV7-2
CASSLVGTPGTDTQYF
>.|TRBV7-9
CASSLSLAGGTDTQYF
>.|TRBV5-6
CASSLGGGPNNQPQHF
>.|TRBV7-8
CASSLVVAGAYNEQFF
>once|TRBV10-2
CASSDLSGPNTGELFF
>.|TRBV29-1
CSVERVRDYGYTF
>.|TRBV6-5
CASSYSQGPWVAGYTF
>.|TRBV6-5
CASSRTSGGDTQYF